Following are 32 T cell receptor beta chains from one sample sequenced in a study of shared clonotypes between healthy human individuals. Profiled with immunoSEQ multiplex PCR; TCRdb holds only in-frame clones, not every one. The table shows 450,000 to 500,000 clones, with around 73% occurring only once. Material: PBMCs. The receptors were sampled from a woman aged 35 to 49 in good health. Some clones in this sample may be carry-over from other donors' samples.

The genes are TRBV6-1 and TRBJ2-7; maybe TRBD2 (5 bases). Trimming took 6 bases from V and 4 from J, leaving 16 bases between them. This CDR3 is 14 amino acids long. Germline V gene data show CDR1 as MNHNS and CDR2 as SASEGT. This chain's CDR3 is CASRDVGRDYEQYF. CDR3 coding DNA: TGTGCCAGCAGGGATGTAGGGAGAGATTACGAGCAGTACTTC.

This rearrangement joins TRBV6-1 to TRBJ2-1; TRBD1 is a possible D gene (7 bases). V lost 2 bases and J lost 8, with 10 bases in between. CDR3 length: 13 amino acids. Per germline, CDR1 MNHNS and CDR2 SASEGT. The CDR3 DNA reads TGTGCCAGCAGTGAAACAGGGGAGGATGAGCAGTTCTTC. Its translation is CASSETGEDEQFF.

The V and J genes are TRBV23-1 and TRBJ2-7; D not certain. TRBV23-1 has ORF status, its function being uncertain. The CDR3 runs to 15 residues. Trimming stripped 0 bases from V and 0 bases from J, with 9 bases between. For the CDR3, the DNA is TGCGCCAGCAGTCAATCGGGCAGCCTCTCCTACGAGCAGTACTTC. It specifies CASSQSGSLSYEQYF.

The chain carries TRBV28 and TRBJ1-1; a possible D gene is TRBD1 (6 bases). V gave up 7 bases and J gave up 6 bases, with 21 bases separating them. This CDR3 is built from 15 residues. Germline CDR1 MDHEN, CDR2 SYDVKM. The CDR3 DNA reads TGTGCCAGCACCTCCGGGACATTCTCGAGATCTGAAGCTTTCTTT. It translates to CASTSGTFSRSEAFF.

This CDR3 reads CASQGFVAGLSYNEQFF. The DNA for the CDR3 is TGTGCCAGTCAGGGTTTCGTAGCGGGATTATCCTACAATGAGCAGTTCTTC. The chain joins TRBV11-2 to TRBJ2-1; 8 nucleotides align to TRBD2. The V gene's germline CDR1 is SGHAT and CDR2 FQNNGV. The CDR3 loop spans 17 amino acids. V lost 9 bases, J lost 1 base, and 14 bases stayed unmatched. Variable domain in full (rest from reference TRBV11-2 and TRBJ2-1): EAGVAQSPRYKIIEKRQSVAFWCNPISGHATLYWYQQILGQGPKLLIQFQNNGVVDDSQLPKDRFSAERLKGVDSTLKIQPAKLEDSAVYLCASQGFVAGLSYNEQFFGPGTRLTVL.

CDR3 nucleotide sequence: TGCGCCAGCAGCTTAAACTCAAGGGAGACCCAGTACTTC. This sequence encodes CASSLNSRETQYF. This chain links TRBV5-1 with TRBJ2-5; D is uncertain. The CDR3 is made up of 13 amino acids. The V end was cut by 2 bases, the J end by 5 bases, with 10 bases between. Germline V gene sequence: CDR1 SGHRS, CDR2 YFSETQ. Complete variable domain (other parts from reference TRBV5-1 and TRBJ2-5): KAGVTQTPRYLIKTRGQQVTLSCSPISGHRSVSWYQQTPGQGLQFLFEYFSETQRNKGNFPGRFSGRQFSNSRSEMNVSTLELGDSALYLCASSLNSRETQYFGPGTRLLVL.

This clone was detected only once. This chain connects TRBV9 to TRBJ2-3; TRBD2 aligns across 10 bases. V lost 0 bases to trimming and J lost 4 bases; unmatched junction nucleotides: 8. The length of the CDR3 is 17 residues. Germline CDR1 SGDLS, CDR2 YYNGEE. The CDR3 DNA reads TGTGCCAGCAGCGTAGCTCTGGTAGCGGGAGGATCAGATACGCAGTATTTT. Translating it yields CASSVALVAGGSDTQYF.

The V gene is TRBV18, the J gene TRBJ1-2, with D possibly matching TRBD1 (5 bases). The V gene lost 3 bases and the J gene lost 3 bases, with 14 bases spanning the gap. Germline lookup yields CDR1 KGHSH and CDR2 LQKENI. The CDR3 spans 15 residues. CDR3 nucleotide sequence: TGTGCCAGCTCACCGGACGTCGGGGGATACTATGGCTACACCTTC. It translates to CASSPDVGGYYGYTF. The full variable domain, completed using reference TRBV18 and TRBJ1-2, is NAGVMQNPRHLVRRRGQEARLRCSPMKGHSHVYWYRQLPEEGLKFMVYLQKENIIDESGMPKERFSAEFPKEGPSILRIQQVVRGDSAAYFCASSPDVGGYYGYTFGSGTRLTVV.

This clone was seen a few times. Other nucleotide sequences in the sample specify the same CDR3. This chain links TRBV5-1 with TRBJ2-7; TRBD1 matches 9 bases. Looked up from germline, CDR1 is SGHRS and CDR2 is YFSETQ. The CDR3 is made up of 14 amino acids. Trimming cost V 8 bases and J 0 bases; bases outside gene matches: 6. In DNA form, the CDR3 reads TGCGCCAGTTCAAGGACAGGGGACTCCTACGAGCAGTACTTC. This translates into CASSRTGDSYEQYF.

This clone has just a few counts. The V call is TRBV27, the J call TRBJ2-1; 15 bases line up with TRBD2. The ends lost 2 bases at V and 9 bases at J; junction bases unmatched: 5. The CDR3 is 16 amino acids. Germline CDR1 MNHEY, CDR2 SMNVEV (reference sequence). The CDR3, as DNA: TGTGCCAGCAGTTTACGGGGACTAGCGGGAGGTGGTGAGCAGTTCTTC. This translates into CASSLRGLAGGGEQFF.

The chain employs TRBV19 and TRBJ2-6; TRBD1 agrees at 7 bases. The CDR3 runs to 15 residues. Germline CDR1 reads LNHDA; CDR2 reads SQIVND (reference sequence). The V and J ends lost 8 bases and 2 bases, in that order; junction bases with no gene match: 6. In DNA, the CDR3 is TGTGCCAGTGTTCTAACAGGGGCTGGGGCCAACGTCCTGACTTTC. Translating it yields CASVLTGAGANVLTF.

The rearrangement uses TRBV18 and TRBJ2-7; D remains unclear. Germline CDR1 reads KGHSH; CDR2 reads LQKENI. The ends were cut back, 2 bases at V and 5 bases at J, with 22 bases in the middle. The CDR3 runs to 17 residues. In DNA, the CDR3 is TGTGCCAGCTCACCAAAAACAAATACGCTAACAGCCAACGAGCAGTACTTC. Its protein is CASSPKTNTLTANEQYF.

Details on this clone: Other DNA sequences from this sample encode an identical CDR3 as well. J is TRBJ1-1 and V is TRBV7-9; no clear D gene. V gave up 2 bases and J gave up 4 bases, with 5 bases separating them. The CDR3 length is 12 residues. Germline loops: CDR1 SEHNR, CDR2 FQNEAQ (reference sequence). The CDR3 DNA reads TGTGCCAGCAGCTTACGGGGCACTGAAGCTTTCTTT. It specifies CASSLRGTEAFF.

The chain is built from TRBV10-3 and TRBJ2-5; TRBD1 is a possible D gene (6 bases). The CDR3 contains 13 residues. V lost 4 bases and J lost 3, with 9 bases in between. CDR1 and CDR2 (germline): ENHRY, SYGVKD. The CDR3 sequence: CAISGRTEETQYF. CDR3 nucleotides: TGTGCCATCAGTGGTCGGACAGAAGAGACCCAGTACTTC.

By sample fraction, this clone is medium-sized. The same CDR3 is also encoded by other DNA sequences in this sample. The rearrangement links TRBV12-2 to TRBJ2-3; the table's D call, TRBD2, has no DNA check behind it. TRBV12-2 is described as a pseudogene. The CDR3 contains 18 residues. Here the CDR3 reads CASRQHDSPSGDTDTQYF. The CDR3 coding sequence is TGTGCAAGTCGCCAACACGATAGCCCTAGCGGGGACACAGATACGCAGTATTTT.

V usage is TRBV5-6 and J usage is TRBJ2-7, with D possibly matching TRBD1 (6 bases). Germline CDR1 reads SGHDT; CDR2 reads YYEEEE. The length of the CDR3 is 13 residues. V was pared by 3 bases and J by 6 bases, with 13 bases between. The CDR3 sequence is CASSYRSRGEQYF. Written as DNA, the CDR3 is TGTGCCAGCAGCTACCGATCCAGGGGCGAGCAGTACTTC.

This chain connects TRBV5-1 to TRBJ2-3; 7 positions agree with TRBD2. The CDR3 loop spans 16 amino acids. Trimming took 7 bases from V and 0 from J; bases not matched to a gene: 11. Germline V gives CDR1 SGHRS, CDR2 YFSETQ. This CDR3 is CASGPSSGPSTDTQYF. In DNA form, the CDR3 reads TGCGCCAGCGGGCCCTCTAGCGGCCCTAGCACAGATACGCAGTATTTT.

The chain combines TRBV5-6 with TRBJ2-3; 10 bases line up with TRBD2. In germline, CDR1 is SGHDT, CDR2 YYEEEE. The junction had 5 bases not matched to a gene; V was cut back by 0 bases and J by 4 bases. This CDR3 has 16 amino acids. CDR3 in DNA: TGTGCCAGCAGCTTGGGGCTAGCGGGAGTAGCAGATACGCAGTATTTT. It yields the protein CASSLGLAGVADTQYF.

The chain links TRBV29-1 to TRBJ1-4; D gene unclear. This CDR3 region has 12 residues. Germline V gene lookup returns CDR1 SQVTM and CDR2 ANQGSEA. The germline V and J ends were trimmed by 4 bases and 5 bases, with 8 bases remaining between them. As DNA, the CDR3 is TGCAGCGTTGTAGAAAGAAATGAAAAACTGTTTTTT. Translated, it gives CSVVERNEKLFF.

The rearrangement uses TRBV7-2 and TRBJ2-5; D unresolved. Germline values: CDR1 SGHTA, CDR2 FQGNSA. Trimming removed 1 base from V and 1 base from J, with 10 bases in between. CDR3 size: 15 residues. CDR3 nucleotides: TGTGCCAGCAGCTTAGGGGCTCAGTCCCAAGAGACCCAGTACTTC. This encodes CASSLGAQSQETQYF.

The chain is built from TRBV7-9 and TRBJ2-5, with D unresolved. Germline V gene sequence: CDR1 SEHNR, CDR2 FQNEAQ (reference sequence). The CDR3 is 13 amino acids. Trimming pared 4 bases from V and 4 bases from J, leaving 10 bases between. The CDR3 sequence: CASSSRARETQYF. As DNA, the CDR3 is TGTGCCAGCAGCTCCCGGGCGCGAGAGACCCAGTACTTC.

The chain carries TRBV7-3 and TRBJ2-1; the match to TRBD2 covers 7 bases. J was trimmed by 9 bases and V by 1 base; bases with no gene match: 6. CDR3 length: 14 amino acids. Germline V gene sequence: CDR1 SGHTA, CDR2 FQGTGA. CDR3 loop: CASSLKGGMGEQFF. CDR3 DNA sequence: TGTGCCAGCAGCTTAAAGGGAGGGATGGGTGAGCAGTTCTTC.

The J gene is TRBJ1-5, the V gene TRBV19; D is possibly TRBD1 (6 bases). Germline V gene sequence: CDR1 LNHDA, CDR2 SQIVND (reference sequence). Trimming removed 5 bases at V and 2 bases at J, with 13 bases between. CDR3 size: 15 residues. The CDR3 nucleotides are TGTGCCAGTAGTCCGCGGACAGCCGGCAATCAGCCCCAGCATTTT. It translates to CASSPRTAGNQPQHF.

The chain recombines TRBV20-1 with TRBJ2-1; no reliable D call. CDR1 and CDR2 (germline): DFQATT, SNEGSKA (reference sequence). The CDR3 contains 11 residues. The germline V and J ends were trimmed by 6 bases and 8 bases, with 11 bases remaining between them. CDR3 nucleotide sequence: TGCAGTGCAGGCCAGCCGCATGAGCAGTTCTTC. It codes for CSAGQPHEQFF.

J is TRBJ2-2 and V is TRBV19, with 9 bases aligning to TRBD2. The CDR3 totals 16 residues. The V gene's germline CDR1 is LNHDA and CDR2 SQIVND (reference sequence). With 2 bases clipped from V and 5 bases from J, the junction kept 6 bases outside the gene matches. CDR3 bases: TGTGCCAGTAGTATACGGCTAGCGGGACGGACCGGGGAGCTGTTTTTT. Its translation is CASSIRLAGRTGELFF.

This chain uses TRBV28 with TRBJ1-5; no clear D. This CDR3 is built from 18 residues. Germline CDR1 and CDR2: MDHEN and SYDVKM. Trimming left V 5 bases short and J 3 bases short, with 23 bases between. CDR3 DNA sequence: TGTGCCAGCAGTCTATTAGCCCCTACCCGGGAGCACAATCAGCCCCAGCATTTT. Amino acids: CASSLLAPTREHNQPQHF.

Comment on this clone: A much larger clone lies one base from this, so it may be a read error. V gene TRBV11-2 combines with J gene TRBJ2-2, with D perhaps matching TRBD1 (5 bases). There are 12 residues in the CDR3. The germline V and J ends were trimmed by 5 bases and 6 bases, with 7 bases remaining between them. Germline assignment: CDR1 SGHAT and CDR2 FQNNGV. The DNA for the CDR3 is TGTGCCAGCAGCATACAGGCCGGGGAGCTGTTTTTT. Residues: CASSIQAGELFF.

CDR3 DNA sequence: TGTGCCATTGATCAGGGGAAAGAAAACGGGGAGCTGTTTTTT. It encodes CAIDQGKENGELFF. The gene calls are TRBV10-3 and TRBJ2-2, with D perhaps TRBD1 (6 bases). This CDR3 comprises 14 residues. Germline CDR1 and CDR2: ENHRY and SYGVKD. V was trimmed by 9 bases and J by 7 bases, leaving 18 bases between them.

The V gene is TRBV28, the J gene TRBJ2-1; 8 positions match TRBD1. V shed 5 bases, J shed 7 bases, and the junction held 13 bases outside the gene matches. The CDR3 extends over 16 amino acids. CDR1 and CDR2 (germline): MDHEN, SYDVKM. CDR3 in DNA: TGTGCCAGCAGTCCCCGTAGTCAGGGGGCGCGAAATGAGCAGTTCTTC. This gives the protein CASSPRSQGARNEQFF.

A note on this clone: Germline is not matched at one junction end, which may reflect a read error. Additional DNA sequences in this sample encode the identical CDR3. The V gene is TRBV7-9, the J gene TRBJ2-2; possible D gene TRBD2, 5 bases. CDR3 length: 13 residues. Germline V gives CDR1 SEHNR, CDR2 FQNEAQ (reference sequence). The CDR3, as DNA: TGTGCCAGTAGCTTTGATTACACCGGGGAGTTGTTTTTT. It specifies CASSFDYTGELFF. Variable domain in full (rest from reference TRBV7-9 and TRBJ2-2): DTGVSQNPRHKITKRGQNVTFRCDPISEHNRLYWYRQTLGQGPEFLTYFQNEAQLEKSRLLSDRFSAERPKGSFSTLEIQRTEQGDSAMYLCASSFDYTGELFFGEGSRLTVL.

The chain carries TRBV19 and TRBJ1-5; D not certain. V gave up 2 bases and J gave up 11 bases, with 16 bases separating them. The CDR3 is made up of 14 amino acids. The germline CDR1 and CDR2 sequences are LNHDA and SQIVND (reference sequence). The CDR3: CASSIKERTLAQHF. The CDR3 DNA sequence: TGTGCCAGTAGTATAAAGGAACGGACTTTAGCCCAGCATTTT.

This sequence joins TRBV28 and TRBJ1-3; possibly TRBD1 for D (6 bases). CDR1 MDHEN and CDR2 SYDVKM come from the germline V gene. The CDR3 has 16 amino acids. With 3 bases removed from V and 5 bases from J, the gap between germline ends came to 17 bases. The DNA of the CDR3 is TGTGCCAGCAGTTTCTCGGCAGGGGTTAGAAGAAACACCATATATTTT. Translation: CASSFSAGVRRNTIYF. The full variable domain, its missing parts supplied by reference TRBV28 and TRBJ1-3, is DVKVTQSSRYLVKRTGEKVFLECVQDMDHENMFWYRQDPGLGLRLIYFSYDVKMKEKGDIPEGYSVSREKKERFSLILESASTNQTSMYLCASSFSAGVRRNTIYFGEGSWLTVV.